The 11 T cell receptor beta chains listed next were all sequenced from one sample in a study of neurological immune-mediated disorders. TCRdb called the 5' RACE reads again in MiXCR, with one record for every CDR3 protein. The sample contains 87,000 or so distinct CDR3 sequences, 3% to 4.5% of which appear only once. Sequenced input: PBMCs. The receptors shown here come from a woman in her forties or fifties with multiple sclerosis.

This clonotype was recorded many times. This chain uses TRBV7-2 with TRBJ1-2, with a possible D match to TRBD1 (5 bases). CDR1 is SGHTA and CDR2 is FQGNSA in the germline V gene. V lost 1 base to trimming and J lost 7 bases, with 13 bases between them. There are 14 residues in the CDR3. This CDR3 is CASSLETGRGGYTF. The CDR3 DNA reads as TGTGCCAGCAGCTTAGAGACGGGGCGCGGTGGCTACACCTTC.

This clonotype was picked up many times. The gene calls are TRBV7-9 and TRBJ2-7; D might be TRBD2 (6 bases). Germline V gene sequence: CDR1 SEHNR, CDR2 FQNEAQ (reference sequence). CDR3 size: 13 residues. Trimming shortened V by 9 bases and J by 3 bases, and 15 bases separated the two germline ends. CDR3 bases: TGTGCCAGTAGTGGGGGGAATCGCTACGAGCAGTACTTC. Residues: CASSGGNRYEQYF.

In its sample, this clonotype was seen many times. This chain links TRBV7-9 with TRBJ2-2; 13 nucleotides line up with TRBD2. This CDR3 is built from 15 residues. Per the germline V gene, CDR1 is SEHNR and CDR2 is FQNEAQ (reference sequence). Trimming cost V 9 bases and J 5 bases; bases outside gene matches: 6. The CDR3: CASGLAGVKTGELFF. The DNA of the CDR3 is TGTGCCAGTGGACTAGCGGGGGTTAAAACCGGGGAGCTGTTTTTT.

This clonotype appeared many times. The V and J genes are TRBV4-1 and TRBJ2-3, with TRBD2 as a possible D gene (5 bases). The CDR3 covers 13 residues. V gave up 1 base and J gave up 4 bases, with 6 bases separating them. CDR1 is MGHRA, CDR2 YSYEKL, per germline. The CDR3 loop is CASSQVLADTQYF. In DNA, the CDR3 is TGCGCCAGCAGCCAAGTACTAGCAGATACGCAGTATTTT.

This chain connects TRBV18 to TRBJ1-2, with 9 bases that match TRBD1. The CDR3 is 16 residues long. V shed 2 bases, J shed 0 bases, and the junction held 4 bases outside the gene matches. Germline V lookup: CDR1 KGHSH, CDR2 LQKENI. In DNA, the CDR3 is TGTGCCAGCTCACCAGACAGGGGGAACCCTAACTATGGCTACACCTTC. It codes for CASSPDRGNPNYGYTF. Full variable domain (remainder filled in from reference TRBV18 and TRBJ1-2): NAGVMQNPRHLVRRRGQEARLRCSPMKGHSHVYWYRQLPEEGLKFMVYLQKENIIDESGMPKERFSAEFPKEGPSILRIQQVVRGDSAAYFCASSPDRGNPNYGYTFGSGTRLTVV.

This clonotype was detected ten times or more. The J gene is TRBJ1-2, the V gene TRBV5-1, with a weak D call TRBD1 (5 bases). Germline values: CDR1 SGHRS, CDR2 YFSETQ. With 0 bases removed from V and 6 bases from J, the gap between germline ends came to 21 bases. This CDR3 contains 17 residues. The CDR3 protein is CASSLDRLVGGVDGYTF. CDR3 in DNA: TGCGCCAGCAGCTTGGATCGCCTTGTGGGGGGAGTGGATGGCTACACCTTC.

This clonotype occurred a few times. A much larger clone differs by one base, so this may be a read error. The chain uses TRBV2 and TRBJ1-4; D gene uncertain. The CDR3 length is 15 residues. Germline CDR1 reads SNHLY; CDR2 reads FYNNEI. DNA for the CDR3: TGTGTCAGCAGACCGAACCATGCAACTAATGAAAAACTGTTTTTT. It encodes CVSRPNHATNEKLFF.

As concerns this clonotype: The junction departs from the called germline gene at one end, perhaps through a read error. The V and J genes are TRBV9 and TRBJ2-1; 11 bases are shared with TRBD1. There are 15 residues in the CDR3. Germline CDR1 SGDLS, CDR2 YYNGEE. The CDR3 DNA is TGTGTCAGCAGCTTCTGGGACAGGGGGACCGATGAGCAGTTCTTC. As protein: CVSSFWDRGTDEQFF.

In its sample, this clonotype was seen many times. The V gene is TRBV5-5, the J gene TRBJ1-5; the match to TRBD1 covers 7 bases. Germline lookup yields CDR1 SGHKS and CDR2 YYEKEE (reference sequence). The CDR3 is 15 amino acids. J lost 0 bases, V lost 3 bases, and 3 bases had no gene match. The CDR3: CASSWGTVSNQPQHF. The CDR3 nucleotides are TGTGCCAGCAGCTGGGGGACAGTTAGCAATCAGCCCCAGCATTTT. Supplemented by reference TRBV5-5 and TRBJ1-5, the full variable domain reads DAGVTQSPTHLIKTRGQQVTLRCSPISGHKSVSWYQQVLGQGPQFIFQYYEKEERGRGNFPDRFSARQFPNYSSELNVNALLLGDSALYLCASSWGTVSNQPQHFGDGTRLSIL.

A word on this clonotype: A single base is all that separates this from a far larger clone, so a read error is likely. The CDR3 DNA reads TGTGCCAGCAGCCAACGGGGAGATACGCAGTATTTT. Translation: CASSQRGDTQYF. The V call is TRBV7-6, the J call TRBJ2-3, with D possibly TRBD2 on 5 matching bases. CDR3 length: 12 amino acids. CDR1 SGHVS and CDR2 FNYEAQ come from the germline V gene. Between the trimmed V and J ends, which lost 5 bases and 5 bases, there was a span of 8 bases. Drawing the rest from reference TRBV7-6 and TRBJ2-3, the complete variable domain is GAGVSQSPRYKVTKRGQDVALRCDPISGHVSLYWYRQALGQGPEFLTYFNYEAQQDKSGLPNDRFSAERPEGSISTLTIQRTEQRDSAMYRCASSQRGDTQYFGPGTRLTVL.

This clonotype was seen repeatedly, ten times or more. Sequence at one end of the junction differs from germline and may be a read error. The rearrangement links TRBV12-3 or TRBV12-4 to TRBJ1-1; D is unresolved. The CDR3 extends over 12 amino acids. The CDR3 sequence is CASSLARAGAFF. CDR3 nucleotide sequence: TGTGCCAGCAGTCTAGCCCGCGCCGGCGCTTTCTTT.